The source of this T cell receptor beta chain is a study of blood T cell repertoires in COVID-19. Authors' data handling: Nucleated cell number was recorded as an estimate derived from reference gene primer amplification. Here immunoSEQ multiplex PCR was the method, and the copy in TCRdb shows in-frame clones only, minus some. V and J calls and clone size come straight from that table; D and trimming were deduced from the DNA. The sample yields approximately 53,000 clones, around 80% seen once. Looked up from germline, CDR1 is GTSNPN and CDR2 is SVGIG (reference sequence). This CDR3 region has 14 residues. Trimming took 1 base from V and 6 from J; bases not matched to a gene: 7.

This rearrangement joins TRBV30 to TRBJ1-1; 8 bases map to TRBD1. The TCR comes from a middle-aged man with acute or convalescent COVID-19. The specimen was peripheral blood. Here the CDR3 DNA reads TGTGCCTGGAGTGGGCAGGGGGCAACCTCTGAAGCTTTCTTT. Residues: CAWSGQGATSEAFF. Combining the CDR3 with reference TRBV30 and TRBJ1-1 gives the whole variable domain SQTIHQWPATLVQPVGSPLSLECTVEGTSNPNLYWYRQAAGRGLQLLFYSVGIGQISSEVPQNLSASRPQDRQFILSSKKLLLSDSGFYLCAWSGQGATSEAFFGQGTRLTVV.